Below, 3 T cell receptor beta chains from the same sample are listed, as sequenced in a study of CD8+ T cells in alopecia areata. Extraction and reverse transcription of RNA yielded cDNA as the sequencing template. Assay used: immunoSEQ multiplex PCR; TCRdb lists only in-frame clones, some missing. Of 45,000 to 60,000 clones detected, 96% appear once; the ten largest clones hold roughly 25%. The sequencing here drew on CD8+ T cells sorted from blood, taken at week 0. The receptors originated from a human donor with alopecia areata.

The V call is TRBV7-8, the J call TRBJ2-7; 8 bases are shared with TRBD1. The J segment lost 0 bases and the V segment lost 5 bases, leaving 3 bases of the junction unmatched. From germline, CDR1 is SGHVS and CDR2 FQNEAQ. The CDR3 loop spans 14 amino acids. The CDR3 here is CASSTDRGSYEQYF. Written as DNA, the CDR3 is TGTGCCAGCAGCACCGACAGGGGCTCCTACGAGCAGTACTTC.

This clone is a singleton in its sample. The chain combines TRBV4-3 with TRBJ2-3; TRBD2 aligns across 10 bases. The germline V gene encodes CDR1 LGHNA and CDR2 YSLEER. The CDR3 runs to 18 residues. The J segment lost 2 bases and the V segment lost 1 base, leaving 9 bases of the junction unmatched. CDR3 coding DNA: TGCGCCAGCAGCCAAGCTAGGAAGCGGGGGGGACTCACAGATACGCAGTATTTT. It codes for CASSQARKRGGLTDTQYF.

V is TRBV18 and J is TRBJ2-1, with TRBD1 identical over 7 bases. CDR1 and CDR2 from the germline V gene are KGHSH and LQKENI. CDR3 length: 15 residues. J gave up 7 bases and V 6 bases, and 12 bases lay outside the gene matches. The CDR3 protein is CASSHPDRVRNEQFF. The CDR3 nucleotides read TGTGCCAGCTCCCACCCTGACAGGGTGCGGAATGAGCAGTTCTTC.